This T cell receptor beta chain was sequenced for a study of B cell selection in AIRE deficiency. Per the study methods: Pooled Tregs gave around 5.6x10^4 patient and around 96,000 donor TCRbeta sequences. Measured with immunoSEQ multiplex PCR; TCRdb has only the in-frame clones, and not every one. V and J calls and clone size are those listed in that table; D and trimming were worked out from the DNA. This table has roughly 26,000 clones, 92% appearing once. Germline V gene sequence: CDR1 SGHAT, CDR2 FQNNGV. V lost 3 bases to trimming and J lost 7 bases, with 20 bases between them. CDR3 length: 16 residues. Regulatory T cells were sorted as CD4+CD25hiCD127low/negative cells.

The rearrangement links TRBV11-2 to TRBJ2-3; possible D gene TRBD1, 8 bases. This receptor was obtained from a human donor in good health. The sample was CD4+CD25+ Tregs sorted from PBMCs. The CDR3 bases are TGTGCCAGCAGCTTTGGGCCCGACAGGGGAGGGAATACGCAGTATTTT. It yields the protein CASSFGPDRGGNTQYF.